This TCR beta chain is from a study of T-cell memory formation after mild COVID-19. Findings and caveats of the study: Later expanders leaned CD4+, whereas day 15 to 85 contracting clones were balanced CD4/CD8.

Each CDR3 protein is one row after TCRdb ran MiXCR on the 5' RACE reads. Of 55,000 to 75,000 distinct CDR3 sequences listed, approximately 30% are singletons. This CDR3 comprises 15 residues. With 4 bases removed from V and 3 bases from J, the gap between germline ends came to 16 bases. Germline loops: CDR1 DFQATT, CDR2 SNEGSKA (reference sequence). In the case of this clonotype: Its target is unknown.

Sequenced: PBMCs or a T cell subset sorted from them (not recorded which). J is TRBJ2-1 and V is TRBV20-1, with a tentative D call TRBD2 (7 bases). This clonotype was obtained from a man aged 18-30 years who had mild COVID-19 (a few samples of this study predate the infection). Cell type and time point are not known. The chain's CDR3 is CSAIPRGDNYNEQFF. The CDR3 DNA reads as TGCAGTGCTATCCCCCGGGGGGACAACTACAATGAGCAGTTCTTC.